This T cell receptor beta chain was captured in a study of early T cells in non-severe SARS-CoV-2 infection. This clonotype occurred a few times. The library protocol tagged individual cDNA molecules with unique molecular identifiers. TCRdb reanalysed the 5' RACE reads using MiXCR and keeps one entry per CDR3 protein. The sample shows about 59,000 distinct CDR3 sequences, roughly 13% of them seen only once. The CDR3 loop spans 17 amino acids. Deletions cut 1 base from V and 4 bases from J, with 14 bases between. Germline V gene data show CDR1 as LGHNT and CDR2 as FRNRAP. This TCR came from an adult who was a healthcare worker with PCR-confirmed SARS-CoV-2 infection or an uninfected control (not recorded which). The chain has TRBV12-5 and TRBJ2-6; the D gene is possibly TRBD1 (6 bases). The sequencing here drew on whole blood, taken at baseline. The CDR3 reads CASGLAPWGHGANVLTF. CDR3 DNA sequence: TGTGCTAGTGGTTTGGCCCCCTGGGGGCACGGGGCCAACGTCCTGACTTTC.